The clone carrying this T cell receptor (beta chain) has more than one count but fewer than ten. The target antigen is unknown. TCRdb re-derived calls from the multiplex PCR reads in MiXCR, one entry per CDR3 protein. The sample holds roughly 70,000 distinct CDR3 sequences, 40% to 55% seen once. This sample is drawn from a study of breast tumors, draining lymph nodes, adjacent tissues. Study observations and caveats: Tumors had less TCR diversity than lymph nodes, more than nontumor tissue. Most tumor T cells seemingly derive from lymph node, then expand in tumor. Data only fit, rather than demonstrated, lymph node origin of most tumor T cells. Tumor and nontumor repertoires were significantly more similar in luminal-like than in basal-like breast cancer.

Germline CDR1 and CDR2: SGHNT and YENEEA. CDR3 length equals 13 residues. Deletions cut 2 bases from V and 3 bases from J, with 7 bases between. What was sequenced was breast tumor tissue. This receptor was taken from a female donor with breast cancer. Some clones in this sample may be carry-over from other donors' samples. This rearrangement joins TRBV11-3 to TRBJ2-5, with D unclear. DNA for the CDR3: TGTGCCAGCAGCTTAAGGGTCAAAGAGACCCAGTACTTC. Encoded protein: CASSLRVKETQYF.